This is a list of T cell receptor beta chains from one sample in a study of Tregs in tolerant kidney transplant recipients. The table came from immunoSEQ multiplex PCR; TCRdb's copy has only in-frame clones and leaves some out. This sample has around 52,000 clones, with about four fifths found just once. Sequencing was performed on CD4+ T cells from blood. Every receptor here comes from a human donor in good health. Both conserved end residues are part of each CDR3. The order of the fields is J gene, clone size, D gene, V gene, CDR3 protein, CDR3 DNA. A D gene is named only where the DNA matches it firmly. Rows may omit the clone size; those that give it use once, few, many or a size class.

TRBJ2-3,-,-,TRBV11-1,CASSLVAAPDTQYF,TGTGCCAGCAGCTTAGTGGCTGCCCCGGATACGCAGTATTTT
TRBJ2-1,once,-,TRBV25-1,CASSRGGSSNEQFF,TGTGCCAGCAGCCGAGGAGGGTCCTCCAATGAGCAGTTCTTC
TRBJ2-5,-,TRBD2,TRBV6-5,CASSYGLAGGQETQYF,TGTGCCAGCAGTTACGGGCTAGCGGGAGGGCAAGAGACCCAGTACTTC
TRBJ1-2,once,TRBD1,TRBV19,CASSMSTGSNYGYTF,TGTGCCAGTAGTATGTCGACAGGGTCCAACTATGGCTACACCTTC
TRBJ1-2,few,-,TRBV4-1,CASSQASRFFYGYTF,TGCGCCAGCAGCCAAGCGTCACGTTTCTTCTATGGCTACACCTTC
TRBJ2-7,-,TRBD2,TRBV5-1,CASSKGLAGLYEQYF,TGCGCCAGCAGCAAGGGACTAGCGGGCCTCTACGAGCAGTACTTC
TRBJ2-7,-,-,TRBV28,CASSPSTATYEQYF,TGTGCCAGCAGTCCCTCGACAGCAACCTACGAGCAGTACTTC
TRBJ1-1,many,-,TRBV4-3,CASSQGRGETEAFF,TGCGCCAGCAGCCAAGGTCGGGGGGAAACTGAAGCTTTCTTT
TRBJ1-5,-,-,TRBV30,CAWSVSSNQPQHF,TGTGCCTGGAGTGTATCTAGCAATCAGCCCCAGCATTTT
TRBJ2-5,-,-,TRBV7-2,CASSYNGGGNQETQYF,TGTGCCAGCAGCTACAACGGAGGGGGGAACCAAGAGACCCAGTACTTC
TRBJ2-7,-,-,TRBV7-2,CASSLGGFGHEQYF,TGTGCCAGCAGCTTAGGTGGGTTCGGGCACGAGCAGTACTTC
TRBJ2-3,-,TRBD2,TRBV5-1,CASSSRGGSTDTQYF,TGCGCCAGCAGCTCCCGGGGGGGCAGCACAGATACGCAGTATTTT
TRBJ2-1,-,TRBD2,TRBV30,CAWIGTSGYNEQFF,TGTGCCTGGATTGGGACTAGCGGGTACAATGAGCAGTTCTTC
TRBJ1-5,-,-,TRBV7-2,CASSSAIEGTNQPQHF,TGTGCCAGCAGCTCCGCGATAGAGGGGACCAATCAGCCCCAGCATTTT
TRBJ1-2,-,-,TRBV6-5,CASSSLTGTGYTF,TGTGCCAGCAGTTCCTTAACAGGGACCGGCTACACCTTC
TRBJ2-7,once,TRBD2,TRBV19,CASRFRDGSSGGPSYEQYF,TGTGCCAGTAGGTTCCGGGACGGATCGAGCGGGGGGCCCTCCTACGAGCAGTACTTC
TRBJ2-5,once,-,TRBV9,CASSVGVGEETQYF,TGTGCCAGCAGCGTAGGCGTAGGGGAAGAGACCCAGTACTTC
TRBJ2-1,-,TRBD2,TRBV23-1,CASNPTPGLNPNEQFF,TGCGCCAGCAATCCGACCCCGGGACTAAACCCCAATGAGCAGTTCTTC
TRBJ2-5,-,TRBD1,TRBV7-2,CASSFLTGGETQYF,TGTGCCAGCAGCTTCCTCACAGGGGGAGAGACCCAGTACTTC
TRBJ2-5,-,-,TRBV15,CATGTLGQETQYF,TGTGCCACCGGGACCCTTGGGCAAGAGACCCAGTACTTC
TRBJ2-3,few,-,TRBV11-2,CASSSGRGALQGDTQYF,TGTGCCAGCAGCTCGGGACGGGGGGCGCTACAGGGAGATACGCAGTATTTT
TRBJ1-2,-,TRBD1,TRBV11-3,CASSLDRGTAYGYTF,TGTGCCAGCAGCTTAGATCGAGGGACAGCCTATGGCTACACCTTC
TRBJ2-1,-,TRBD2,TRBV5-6,CASSLVLAGGDEQFF,TGTGCCAGCAGCTTGGTACTAGCGGGAGGAGATGAGCAGTTCTTC
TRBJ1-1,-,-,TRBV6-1,CASSEGLNTEAFF,TGTGCCAGCAGTGAAGGTCTGAACACTGAAGCTTTCTTT
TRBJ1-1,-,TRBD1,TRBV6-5,CASSYASRGQAFF,TGTGCCAGCAGTTACGCATCCAGGGGGCAAGCTTTCTTT
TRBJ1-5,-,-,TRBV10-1,CASSERTAAQNQPQHF,TGCGCCAGCAGTGAGAGGACGGCAGCCCAAAATCAGCCCCAGCATTTT
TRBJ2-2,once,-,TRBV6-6,CASSPLKFSGELFF,TGTGCCAGCAGTCCCTTAAAGTTCTCCGGGGAGCTGTTTTTT
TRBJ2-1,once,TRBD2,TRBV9,CASSARGTSGGYSYNEQFF,TGTGCCAGCAGCGCTAGGGGGACTAGCGGGGGGTACTCCTACAATGAGCAGTTCTTC
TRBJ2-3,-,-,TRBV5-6,CASSGRDTSSNTQYF,TGTGCCAGCAGCGGGAGGGACACCTCCTCCAATACGCAGTATTTT
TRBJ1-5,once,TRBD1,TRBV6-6,CASRDKTGNVPQHF,TGTGCCAGCAGGGACAAGACAGGGAATGTGCCCCAGCATTTT
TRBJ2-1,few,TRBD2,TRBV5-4,CASSPRSSGRANEQFF,TGTGCCAGCAGCCCGAGGTCTAGCGGGAGGGCCAACGAGCAGTTCTTC
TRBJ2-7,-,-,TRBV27,CASSWNGLSSYEQYF,TGTGCCAGCAGTTGGAATGGCTTAAGCTCCTACGAGCAGTACTTC
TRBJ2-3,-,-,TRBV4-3,CASSQGDRGYNTDTQYF,TGCGCCAGCAGCCAAGGAGATCGGGGGTATAATACAGATACGCAGTATTTT
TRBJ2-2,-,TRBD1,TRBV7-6,CASSLDQGAILNTGELFF,TGTGCCAGCAGCTTAGACCAGGGGGCAATCCTGAACACCGGGGAGCTGTTTTTT
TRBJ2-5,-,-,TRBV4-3,CASSQASDETQYF,TGCGCCAGCAGCCAAGCTAGCGACGAGACCCAGTACTTC
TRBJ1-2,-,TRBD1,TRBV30,CAWSVVQGDYGYTF,TGTGCCTGGAGTGTGGTCCAGGGGGACTATGGCTACACCTTC
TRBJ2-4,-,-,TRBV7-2,CASSPKPGQTVAKNIQYF,TGTGCCAGCAGCCCAAAACCGGGTCAGACGGTAGCCAAAAACATTCAGTACTTC
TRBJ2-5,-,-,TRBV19,CASSIRTPQETQYF,TGTGCCAGTAGTATTCGGACGCCCCAAGAGACCCAGTACTTC
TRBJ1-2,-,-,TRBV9,CASNLPGGGLNGYTF,TGTGCCAGCAACCTCCCCGGGGGGGGGTTGAATGGCTACACCTTC
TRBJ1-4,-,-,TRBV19,CASRGRTPNEKLFF,TGTGCCAGTAGGGGCAGGACCCCTAATGAAAAACTGTTTTTT
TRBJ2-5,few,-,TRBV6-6,CASSPRGQLQQETQYF,TGTGCCAGCAGTCCTCGTGGACAGTTACAACAAGAGACCCAGTACTTC
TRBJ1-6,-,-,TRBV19,CATKGVGDSPLHF,TGTGCCACCAAGGGGGTAGGGGATTCACCCCTCCACTTT
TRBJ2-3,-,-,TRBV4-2,CASKRNGAGTDTQYF,TGTGCCAGCAAACGGAACGGGGCAGGCACAGATACGCAGTATTTT
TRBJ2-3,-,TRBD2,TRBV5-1,CASSSGPSGSTDTQYF,TGCGCCAGCAGCTCCGGGCCTAGCGGGAGTACAGATACGCAGTATTTT
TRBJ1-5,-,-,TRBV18,CASSQVGGFNQPQHF,TGTGCCAGCTCCCAGGTAGGGGGTTTCAATCAGCCCCAGCATTTT
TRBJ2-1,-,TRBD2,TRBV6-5,CASRGTSGYYNEQFF,TGTGCCAGCAGAGGTACTAGCGGTTATTACAATGAGCAGTTCTTC
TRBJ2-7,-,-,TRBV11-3,CASSPGTAVGEQYF,TGTGCCAGCAGCCCCGGGACGGCCGTAGGGGAGCAGTACTTC
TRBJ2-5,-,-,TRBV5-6,CASSFTTLGAGDETQYF,TGTGCCAGCAGCTTCACGACCCTAGGGGCAGGGGATGAGACCCAGTACTTC
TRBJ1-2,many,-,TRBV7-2,CASSLNYGYTF,TGTGCCAGCAGCTTAAACTATGGCTACACCTTC
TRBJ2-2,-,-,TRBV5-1,CASSFGDARRLTGELFF,TGCGCCAGCAGCTTCGGGGACGCCCGAAGGCTCACCGGGGAGCTGTTTTTT
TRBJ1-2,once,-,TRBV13,CASSLSGLRYGYTF,TGTGCCAGCAGCCTATCAGGATTGCGCTATGGCTACACCTTC
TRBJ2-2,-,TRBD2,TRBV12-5,CASGLVPGLAGNTGELFF,TGTGCTAGTGGTTTGGTCCCGGGACTAGCGGGGAACACCGGGGAGCTGTTTTTT
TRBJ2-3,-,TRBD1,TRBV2,CASWTGVGDTQYF,TGTGCCAGTTGGACAGGGGTAGGAGATACGCAGTATTTT
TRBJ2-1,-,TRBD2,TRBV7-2,CASSLLAGGPLNEQFF,TGTGCCAGCAGCTTACTAGCGGGAGGGCCCCTCAATGAGCAGTTCTTC
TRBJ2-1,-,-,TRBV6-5,CASRRDNEQFF,TGTGCCAGCCGCAGGGACAATGAGCAGTTCTTC
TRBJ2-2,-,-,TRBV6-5,CASRRYGGNTGELFF,TGTGCCAGCAGACGATACGGGGGCAACACCGGGGAGCTGTTTTTT
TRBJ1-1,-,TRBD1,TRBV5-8,CASSSRGLEGTEAFF,TGTGCCAGCAGCTCCAGGGGGCTTGAAGGCACTGAAGCTTTCTTT
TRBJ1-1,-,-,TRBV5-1,CASMSSSRGKAFF,TGCGCCAGCATGTCCTCCTCGAGGGGGAAGGCTTTCTTT
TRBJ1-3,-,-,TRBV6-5,CASTLTPGNTIYF,TGTGCCAGCACCCTGACACCTGGAAACACCATATATTTT
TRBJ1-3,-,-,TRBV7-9,CASSPGVAGNTIYF,TGTGCCAGCAGCCCTGGTGTCGCTGGAAACACCATATATTTT